These 9 T cell receptor beta chains share one sample of origin, sequenced in a study of blood T cell repertoires in COVID-19. Only in-frame clones appear in the TCRdb table, and some are missing; sequencing was by immunoSEQ multiplex PCR. The sample records about 170,000 clones, around 83% being singletons. Sequencing input: PBMCs or T cells enriched from blood (not recorded which). The receptors shown here come from a woman between 50 and 59 years old in a cohort exposed to, infected with or recovered from COVID-19 (not recorded which).

The rearrangement joins TRBV24-1 to TRBJ1-1; 8 nucleotides align to TRBD1. Looked up from germline, CDR1 is KGHDR and CDR2 is SFDVKD. CDR3 size: 16 residues. Trimming took 4 bases from V and 5 from J; bases not matched to a gene: 11. The DNA of the CDR3 is TGTGCCACCAGTGACTCCCACGGACAGGGCGAAACTGAAGCTTTCTTT. Residues: CATSDSHGQGETEAFF.

This clone showed up just once. The chain uses TRBV2 and TRBJ2-2; no clear D. Germline CDR1 reads SNHLY; CDR2 reads FYNNEI. The CDR3 has 15 amino acids. V lost 2 bases, J lost 0 bases, and 7 bases lay in between. CDR3 bases: TGTGCCAGCAGTGAACACAGAGCGAACACCGGGGAGCTGTTTTTT. Protein sequence: CASSEHRANTGELFF.

Concerning this clone: The sample carries other DNA sequences with the same CDR3. The rearrangement uses TRBV18 and TRBJ1-5; D is ambiguous. The germline CDR1 and CDR2 sequences are KGHSH and LQKENI. The V end was cut by 3 bases, the J end by 4 bases, with 10 bases between. The CDR3 is 14 residues long. For the CDR3, the DNA is TGTGCCAGCTCACCTTTGCCGGGAAATCAGCCCCAGCATTTT. Translation: CASSPLPGNQPQHF.

The chain carries TRBV7-2 and TRBJ1-2; D call uncertain. CDR3 length: 13 residues. Germline V gene sequence: CDR1 SGHTA, CDR2 FQGNSA. Trimming shortened V by 1 base and J by 6 bases, and 9 bases separated the two germline ends. This CDR3 is CASSLGAGDGYTF. Here the CDR3 DNA reads TGTGCCAGCAGCTTAGGAGCGGGTGATGGCTACACCTTC.

This clone is a singleton in its sample. The CDR3 nucleotides read TGTGCCAGCATGATGACAGGGGGAAGCAATCAGCCCCAGCATTTT. Translated, it gives CASMMTGGSNQPQHF. The rearrangement joins TRBV6-5 to TRBJ1-5; 9 nucleotides match TRBD1. The CDR3 has 15 residues. V lost 7 bases to trimming and J lost 1 base; unmatched junction nucleotides: 5. The germline CDR1 and CDR2 sequences are MNHEY and SVGAGI.

The chain links TRBV4-2 to TRBJ1-3; TRBD1 might be the D (5 bases). This CDR3 has 14 residues. CDR1 is LGHNA, CDR2 YNFKEQ, per germline. Trimming pared 0 bases from V and 4 bases from J, leaving 7 bases between. The CDR3 DNA reads TGTGCCAGCAGCCAAGAGGGACTAGGAAACACCATATATTTT. This encodes CASSQEGLGNTIYF.

The sample holds one count of this clone. V and J are TRBV29-1 and TRBJ1-1, with 10 bases identical to TRBD1. Per germline, CDR1 SQVTM and CDR2 ANQGSEA. J was trimmed by 2 bases and V by 1 base; bases with no gene match: 1. CDR3 size: 14 residues. The CDR3 loop reads CSVEGTGGNTEAFF. The CDR3, as DNA: TGCAGCGTTGAAGGGACAGGGGGTAACACTGAAGCTTTCTTT.

This clone was seen only once. The chain links TRBV3-1 (or the pseudogene TRBV3-2) to TRBJ2-4; 11 bases are a match to TRBD2. The CDR3 is 20 amino acids. Trimming removed 2 bases from V and 7 bases from J; junction bases left unmatched: 19. From germline, CDR1 is LGHDT and CDR2 YNNKEL (reference sequence). CDR3 in DNA: TGTGCCAGCAGCCAACTACACCTGGTCGGAACTAGCGGGAGCAGGAACATTCAGTACTTC. Amino acids: CASSQLHLVGTSGSRNIQYF.

The chain is built from TRBV2 and TRBJ1-1; 8 nucleotides match TRBD1. CDR1 SNHLY and CDR2 FYNNEI come from the germline V gene. This CDR3 is built from 13 residues. V lost 6 bases and J lost 1; bases outside the gene matches: 1. The CDR3 region has the DNA TGTGCCAGCAGCGACAGGGGGAACACTGAAGCTTTCTTT. It codes for CASSDRGNTEAFF.